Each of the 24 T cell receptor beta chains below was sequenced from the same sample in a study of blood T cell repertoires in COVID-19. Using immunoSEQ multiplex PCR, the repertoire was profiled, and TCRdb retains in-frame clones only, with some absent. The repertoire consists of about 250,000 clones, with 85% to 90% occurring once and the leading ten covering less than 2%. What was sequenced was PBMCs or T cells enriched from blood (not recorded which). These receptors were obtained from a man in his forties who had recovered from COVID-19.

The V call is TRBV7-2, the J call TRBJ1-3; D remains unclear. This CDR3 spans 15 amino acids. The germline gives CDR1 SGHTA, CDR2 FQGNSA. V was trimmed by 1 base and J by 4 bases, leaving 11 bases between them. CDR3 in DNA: TGTGCCAGCAGCTTAGTCCCAGATTTCGGAAACACCATATATTTT. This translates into CASSLVPDFGNTIYF.

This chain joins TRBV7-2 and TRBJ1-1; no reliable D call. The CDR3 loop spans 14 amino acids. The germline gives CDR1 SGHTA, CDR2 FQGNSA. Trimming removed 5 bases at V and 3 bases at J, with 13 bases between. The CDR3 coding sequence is TGTGCCAGCAGCGCCGGACTATGGGACACTGAAGCTTTCTTT. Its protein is CASSAGLWDTEAFF.

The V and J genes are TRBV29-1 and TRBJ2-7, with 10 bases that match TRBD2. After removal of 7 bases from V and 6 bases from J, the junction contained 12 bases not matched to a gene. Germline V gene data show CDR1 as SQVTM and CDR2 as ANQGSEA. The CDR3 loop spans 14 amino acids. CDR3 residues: CSASSGLAIGEQYF. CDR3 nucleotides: TGCAGCGCTAGCTCGGGACTAGCGATTGGCGAGCAGTACTTC.

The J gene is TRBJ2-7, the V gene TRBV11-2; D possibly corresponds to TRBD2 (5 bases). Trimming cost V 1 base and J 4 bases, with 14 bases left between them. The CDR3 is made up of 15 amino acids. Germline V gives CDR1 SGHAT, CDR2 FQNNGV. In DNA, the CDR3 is TGTGCCAGCAGCTTAGGACGGGGTCGGCAGTACGAGCAGTACTTC. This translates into CASSLGRGRQYEQYF.

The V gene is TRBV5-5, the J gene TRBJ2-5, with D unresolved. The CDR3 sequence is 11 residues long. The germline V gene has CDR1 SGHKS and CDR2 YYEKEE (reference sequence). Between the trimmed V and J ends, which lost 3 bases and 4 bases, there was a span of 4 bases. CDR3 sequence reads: CASSSGETQYF. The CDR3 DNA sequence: TGTGCCAGCAGCTCCGGAGAGACCCAGTACTTC. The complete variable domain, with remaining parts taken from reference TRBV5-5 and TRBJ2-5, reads DAGVTQSPTHLIKTRGQQVTLRCSPISGHKSVSWYQQVLGQGPQFIFQYYEKEERGRGNFPDRFSARQFPNYSSELNVNALLLGDSALYLCASSSGETQYFGPGTRLLVL.

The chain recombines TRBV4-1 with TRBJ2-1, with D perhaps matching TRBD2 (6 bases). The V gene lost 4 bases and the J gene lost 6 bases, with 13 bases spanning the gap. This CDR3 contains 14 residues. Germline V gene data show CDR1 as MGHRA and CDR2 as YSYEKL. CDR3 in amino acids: CASSLRDFSNEQFF. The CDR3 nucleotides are TGCGCCAGCAGCCTCCGGGACTTCTCCAATGAGCAGTTCTTC.

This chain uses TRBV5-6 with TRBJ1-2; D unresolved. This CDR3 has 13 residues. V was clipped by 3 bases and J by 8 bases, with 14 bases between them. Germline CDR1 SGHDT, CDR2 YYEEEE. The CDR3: CASSSWTRRGYTF. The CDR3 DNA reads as TGTGCCAGCAGCTCCTGGACTCGGAGGGGCTACACCTTC.

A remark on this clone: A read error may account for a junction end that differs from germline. CDR3 amino acids: CATSRGNRNTEAFF. CDR3 nucleotides: TGTGCCACCAGTAGGGGAAACAGGAACACTGAAGCTTTCTTT. The chain has TRBV6-6 and TRBJ1-1; TRBD1 might be the D (5 bases). The CDR3 is made up of 14 amino acids. CDR1 and CDR2 from the germline V gene are MNHNY and SVGAGI (reference sequence).

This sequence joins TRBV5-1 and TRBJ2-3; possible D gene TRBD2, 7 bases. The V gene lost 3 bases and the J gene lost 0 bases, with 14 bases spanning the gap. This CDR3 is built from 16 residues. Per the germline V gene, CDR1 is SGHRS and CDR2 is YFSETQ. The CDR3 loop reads CASSWGRAGSTDTQYF. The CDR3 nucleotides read TGCGCCAGCAGCTGGGGGCGAGCGGGAAGCACAGATACGCAGTATTTT.

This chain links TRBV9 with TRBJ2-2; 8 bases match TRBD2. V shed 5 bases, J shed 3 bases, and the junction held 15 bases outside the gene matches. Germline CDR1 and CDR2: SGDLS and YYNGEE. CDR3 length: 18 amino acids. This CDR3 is CASSAWKAGVLDTGELFF. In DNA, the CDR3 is TGTGCCAGCAGTGCCTGGAAAGCGGGGGTTCTGGACACCGGGGAGCTGTTTTTT.

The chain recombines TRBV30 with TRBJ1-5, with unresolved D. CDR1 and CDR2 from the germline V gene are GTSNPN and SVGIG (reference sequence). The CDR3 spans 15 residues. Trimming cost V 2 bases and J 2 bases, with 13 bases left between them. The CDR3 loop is CAWSTGERGNQPQHF. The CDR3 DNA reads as TGTGCCTGGAGTACGGGTGAGAGGGGCAATCAGCCCCAGCATTTT.

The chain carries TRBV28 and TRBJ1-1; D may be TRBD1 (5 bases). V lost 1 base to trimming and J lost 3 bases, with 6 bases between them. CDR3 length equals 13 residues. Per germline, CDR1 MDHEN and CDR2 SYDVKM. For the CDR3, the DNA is TGTGCCAGCAGTTTATTGGGGCACACTGAAGCTTTCTTT. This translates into CASSLLGHTEAFF.

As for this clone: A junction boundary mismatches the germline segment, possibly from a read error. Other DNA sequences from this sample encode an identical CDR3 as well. The CDR3 loop is CATSDSPGHLSYEQYF. CDR3 nucleotide sequence: TGTGCCACTAGTGATTCACCGGGACATCTCTCCTACGAGCAGTACTTC. V gene TRBV24-1 combines with J gene TRBJ2-7, with D possibly matching TRBD1 (6 bases). The CDR3 length is 16 residues. Germline loops: CDR1 KGHDR, CDR2 SFDVKD.

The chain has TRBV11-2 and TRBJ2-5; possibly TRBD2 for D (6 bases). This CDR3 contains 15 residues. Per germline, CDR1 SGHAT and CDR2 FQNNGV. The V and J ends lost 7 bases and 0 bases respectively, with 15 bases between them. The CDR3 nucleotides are TGTGCCAGCACCTTGGGGCTAGCGAACCAAGAGACCCAGTACTTC. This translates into CASTLGLANQETQYF.

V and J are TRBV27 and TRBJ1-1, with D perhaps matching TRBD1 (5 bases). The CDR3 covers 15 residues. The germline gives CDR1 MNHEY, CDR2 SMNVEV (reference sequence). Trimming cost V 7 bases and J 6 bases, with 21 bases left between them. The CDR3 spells CASTPFVGGAAEAFF. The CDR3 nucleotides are TGTGCCAGCACTCCATTTGTGGGCGGGGCAGCTGAAGCTTTCTTT.

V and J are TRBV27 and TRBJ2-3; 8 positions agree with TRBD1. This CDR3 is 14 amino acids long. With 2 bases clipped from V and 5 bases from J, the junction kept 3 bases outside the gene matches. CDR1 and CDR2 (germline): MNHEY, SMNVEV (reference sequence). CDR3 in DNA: TGTGCCAGCAGTTTAATAACAGGGGGAGATACGCAGTATTTT. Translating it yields CASSLITGGDTQYF.

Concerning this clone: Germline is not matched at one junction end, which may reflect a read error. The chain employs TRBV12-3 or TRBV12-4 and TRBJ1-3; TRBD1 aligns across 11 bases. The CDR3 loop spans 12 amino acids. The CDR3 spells CASSLEGQGVFF. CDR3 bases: TGTGCCAGCAGTTTAGAGGGACAGGGGGTCTTTTTT.

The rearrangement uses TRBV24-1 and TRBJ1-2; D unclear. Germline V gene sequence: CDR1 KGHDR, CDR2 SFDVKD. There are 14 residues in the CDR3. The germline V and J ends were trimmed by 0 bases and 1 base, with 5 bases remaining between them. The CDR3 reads CATSDLNSNYGYTF. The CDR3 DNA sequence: TGTGCCACCAGTGATTTGAACAGTAACTATGGCTACACCTTC.

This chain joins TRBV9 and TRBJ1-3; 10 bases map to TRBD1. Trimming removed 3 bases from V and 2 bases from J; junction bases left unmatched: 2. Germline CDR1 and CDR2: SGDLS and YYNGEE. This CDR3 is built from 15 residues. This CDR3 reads CASSDDRGPGNTIYF. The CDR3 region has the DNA TGTGCCAGCAGCGACGACAGGGGGCCTGGAAACACCATATATTTT. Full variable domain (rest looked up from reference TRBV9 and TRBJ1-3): DSGVTQTPKHLITATGQRVTLRCSPRSGDLSVYWYQQSLDQGLQFLIQYYNGEERAKGNILERFSAQQFPDLHSELNLSSLELGDSALYFCASSDDRGPGNTIYFGEGSWLTVV.

CDR3 sequence (DNA): TGTGCCAGCAGCTTAGTAGTCTACAGGGGCACGATCGGGGAGCTGTTTTTT. It yields the protein CASSLVVYRGTIGELFF. The chain combines TRBV7-2 with TRBJ2-2, with 7 bases fitting TRBD1. With 1 base clipped from V and 7 bases from J, the junction kept 12 bases outside the gene matches. Germline-derived CDR1 and CDR2 are SGHTA and FQGNSA. The CDR3 has 17 amino acids.

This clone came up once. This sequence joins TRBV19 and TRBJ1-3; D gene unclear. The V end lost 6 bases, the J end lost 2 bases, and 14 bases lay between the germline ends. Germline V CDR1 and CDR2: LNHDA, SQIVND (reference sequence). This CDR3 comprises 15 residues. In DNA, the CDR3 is TGTGCCAGTAGGCCTCGGGGTATCCCTGGAAACACCATATATTTT. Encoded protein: CASRPRGIPGNTIYF. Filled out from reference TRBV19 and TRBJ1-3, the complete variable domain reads DGGITQSPKYLFRKEGQNVTLSCEQNLNHDAMYWYRQDPGQGLRLIYYSQIVNDFQKGDIAEGYSVSREKKESFPLTVTSAQKNPTAFYLCASRPRGIPGNTIYFGEGSWLTVV.

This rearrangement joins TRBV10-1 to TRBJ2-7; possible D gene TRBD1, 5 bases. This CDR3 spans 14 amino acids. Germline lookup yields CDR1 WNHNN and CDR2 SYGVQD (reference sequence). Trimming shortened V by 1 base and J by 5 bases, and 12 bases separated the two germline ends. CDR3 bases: TGCGCCAGCAGTGAGTTAAACAGGTTCAACGAGCAGTACTTC. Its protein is CASSELNRFNEQYF.

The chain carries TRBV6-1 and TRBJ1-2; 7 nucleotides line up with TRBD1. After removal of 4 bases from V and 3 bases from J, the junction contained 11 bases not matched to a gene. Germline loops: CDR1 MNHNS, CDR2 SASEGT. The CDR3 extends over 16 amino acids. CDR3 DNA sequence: TGTGCCAGCAGTGCGATACGACAGGGAGGCGACTATGGCTACACCTTC. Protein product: CASSAIRQGGDYGYTF.

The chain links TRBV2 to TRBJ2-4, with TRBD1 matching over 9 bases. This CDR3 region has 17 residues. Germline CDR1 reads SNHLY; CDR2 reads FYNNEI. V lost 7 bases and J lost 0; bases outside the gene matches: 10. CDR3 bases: TGTGCCAGCACCAAGCGGACAGGGGACCTAGCCAAAAACATTCAGTACTTC. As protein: CASTKRTGDLAKNIQYF.